What follows are 13 T cell receptor beta chains derived from one specimen sequenced in a study of blood T cells in healthy people across ages. Combining a sample-barcoded 5' primer with a J-beta primer mix, a second PCR ran for 7 to 11 cycles. TCRdb ran MiXCR on the 5' RACE reads and lists one entry per CDR3 protein. This table has about 1,500,000 distinct CDR3 sequences, roughly 27% appearing once. Sequencing was done on a sample of blood. These receptors all stem from a woman aged 25-40 years in good health.

The CDR3 spells CASSLVGGLWSMNTEAFF. CDR3 nucleotides: TGTGCCAGCAGCTTAGTAGGGGGACTTTGGTCGATGAACACTGAAGCTTTCTTT. The J gene is TRBJ1-1, the V gene TRBV7-6; tentatively, D is TRBD1 (6 bases). Trimming pared 1 base from V and 0 bases from J, leaving 18 bases between. The CDR3 contains 18 residues. The germline CDR1 and CDR2 sequences are SGHVS and FNYEAQ. Filled out from reference TRBV7-6 and TRBJ1-1, the complete variable domain reads GAGVSQSPRYKVTKRGQDVALRCDPISGHVSLYWYRQALGQGPEFLTYFNYEAQQDKSGLPNDRFSAERPEGSISTLTIQRTEQRDSAMYRCASSLVGGLWSMNTEAFFGQGTRLTVV.

The chain carries TRBV19 and TRBJ2-1, with 9 bases that match TRBD1. CDR3 size: 14 residues. V trimming: 5 bases; J trimming: 9 bases; junction bases outside the gene matches: 8. Germline values: CDR1 LNHDA, CDR2 SQIVND (reference sequence). The CDR3 DNA reads as TGTGCCAGTAGTCCCCCGGACAGGGGCTTTGAGCAGTTCTTC. It encodes CASSPPDRGFEQFF.

This clonotype has ten or more counts. This chain links TRBV12-3 or TRBV12-4 with TRBJ2-7; 9 positions match TRBD1. Unmatched junction bases numbered 7, after V lost 5 bases and J lost 5 bases. The CDR3 length is 14 residues. CDR3 in DNA: TGTGCCAGCAGTAAAAACAGGGGGCTCGACGAGCAGTACTTC. Amino acids: CASSKNRGLDEQYF.

This chain joins TRBV7-4 and TRBJ1-2; D gene unclear. CDR1 and CDR2 (germline): SGHVT, SQSDAQ. The CDR3 contains 16 residues. Trimming took 6 bases from V and 6 from J, leaving 23 bases between them. CDR3 bases: TGTGCCAGCAGATACGGGGTGCCGGTTCGACTTGATGGCTACACCTTC. It yields the protein CASRYGVPVRLDGYTF.

The rearrangement uses TRBV9 and TRBJ2-7; 13 positions match TRBD2. The CDR3 sequence is 15 residues long. V shed 0 bases and J 7 bases; nucleotides not matched to a gene: 4. In germline, CDR1 is SGDLS, CDR2 YYNGEE. The CDR3 here is CASSVGTSGSSEQYF. Here the CDR3 DNA reads TGTGCCAGCAGCGTAGGGACTAGCGGGAGTAGTGAGCAGTACTTC.

The chain is built from TRBV4-1 and TRBJ1-5, with no clear D. The CDR3 consists of 15 residues. V shed 0 bases and J shed 3 bases, with 9 bases lying between them. Germline lookup yields CDR1 MGHRA and CDR2 YSYEKL. In nucleotides, the CDR3 is TGCGCCAGCAGCCAAGATCGCCAGGCCAATCAGCCCCAGCATTTT. Protein: CASSQDRQANQPQHF.

This clonotype was detected only a few times. J is TRBJ2-4 and V is TRBV14; a weak D match, TRBD2 (6 bases). The closer fit of TRBJ2-7 to the DNA end suggests the J call may be wrong. The CDR3 totals 14 residues. Germline lookup yields CDR1 SGHDN and CDR2 FVKESK. For the CDR3, the DNA is TGTGCCAGCAGCCAACGGGGGAGGTCCTACGAGCAGTACTTC. Its protein is CASSQRGRSYEQYF.

This clonotype was observed at least ten times. V and J are TRBV29-1 and TRBJ1-5, with D hard to call. With 4 bases removed from V and 3 bases from J, the gap between germline ends came to 7 bases. Germline CDR1 and CDR2: SQVTM and ANQGSEA. The CDR3 is 12 amino acids. The CDR3 nucleotides are TGCAGCGTTGTGGAAAACAATCAGCCCCAGCATTTT. Translated: CSVVENNQPQHF.

J is TRBJ1-5 and V is TRBV28; 7 nucleotides align to TRBD1. The CDR3 is 15 residues long. CDR1 is MDHEN, CDR2 SYDVKM, per germline. Trimming at V came to 8 bases and at J to 2 bases, leaving 9 bases not matched to a gene. As DNA, the CDR3 is TGTGCCAGCCAACCGGGACAGTATGGCAATCAGCCCCAGCATTTT. Translated: CASQPGQYGNQPQHF.

In the case of this clonotype: This could be a read error, since a much larger clone is one nucleotide away. J is TRBJ1-2 and V is TRBV10-3, with D possibly TRBD1 on 6 matching bases. V gave up 4 bases and J gave up 4 bases, with 13 bases separating them. The CDR3 sequence is 14 residues long. Germline V lookup: CDR1 ENHRY, CDR2 SYGVKD. As DNA, the CDR3 is TGTGCCATCAGTGGTGGGACAAGCGTCTATGGCTACACCTTC. It codes for CAISGGTSVYGYTF.

There are a few counts of this clonotype. CDR3 amino acids: CASSVGFSDTGELFF. CDR3 DNA sequence: TGTGCCAGCAGCGTAGGTTTTTCGGACACCGGGGAGCTGTTTTTT. The V call is TRBV9, the J call TRBJ2-2; D is undetermined. CDR3 length: 15 residues. From germline, CDR1 is SGDLS and CDR2 YYNGEE. The V end was cut by 0 bases, the J end by 3 bases, with 9 bases between. Looking up the rest from reference TRBV9 and TRBJ2-2 gives the full variable domain: DSGVTQTPKHLITATGQRVTLRCSPRSGDLSVYWYQQSLDQGLQFLIQYYNGEERAKGNILERFSAQQFPDLHSELNLSSLELGDSALYFCASSVGFSDTGELFFGEGSRLTVL.

The chain uses TRBV20-1 and TRBJ2-1, with D possibly matching TRBD1 (5 bases). The CDR3 contains 13 residues. V shed 4 bases and J shed 7 bases, with 14 bases lying between them. Germline CDR1 and CDR2: DFQATT and SNEGSKA (reference sequence). CDR3 sequence: CSANLDSENEQFF. As DNA, the CDR3 is TGCAGTGCTAATCTCGACAGTGAGAATGAGCAGTTCTTC.

This clonotype was recorded a few times. The V and J genes are TRBV12-3 or TRBV12-4 and TRBJ2-5, with 10 bases matching TRBD2. The CDR3 loop spans 19 amino acids. With 6 bases clipped from V and 4 bases from J, the junction kept 20 bases outside the gene matches. CDR3 protein: CASSSPRVAGGPGLETQYF. The CDR3 nucleotides read TGTGCCAGCAGCAGTCCGAGGGTAGCGGGAGGCCCAGGTTTAGAGACCCAGTACTTC.